A single TCR beta chain is shown here with its context. Drawing of blood for sampling happened at baseline, at cycle 4 day 1, and at cycle 7 day 1. The entry originates in a study of OX40 agonist ivuxolimab in advanced cancers. Study in general: Prior anti-PD-1, anti-PD-L1 or anti-CTLA-4 therapy did not bar entry, and 40% to 45% had some.

Sequencing used immunoSEQ multiplex PCR; TCRdb keeps in-frame clones, though not all of them. Of about 80,000 clones in the sample, 94% were seen once. The CDR3 runs to 16 residues. Per the germline V gene, CDR1 is LGHNA and CDR2 is YSLEER. V was pared by 6 bases and J by 2 bases, with 5 bases of the junction left unmatched. V and J are TRBV4-3 and TRBJ2-3; 13 bases fit TRBD2. The source was CD4+ or CD8+ T cells sorted from blood, collected in a trial of the OX40 agonist ivuxolimab. The clonotype comes from an adult with an advanced solid tumor such as melanoma, head and neck, liver or kidney cancer. For the CDR3, the DNA is TGCGCCAGCAGGGGACTAGCGGGATCATACACAGATACGCAGTATTTT. Translation gives CASRGLAGSYTDTQYF.